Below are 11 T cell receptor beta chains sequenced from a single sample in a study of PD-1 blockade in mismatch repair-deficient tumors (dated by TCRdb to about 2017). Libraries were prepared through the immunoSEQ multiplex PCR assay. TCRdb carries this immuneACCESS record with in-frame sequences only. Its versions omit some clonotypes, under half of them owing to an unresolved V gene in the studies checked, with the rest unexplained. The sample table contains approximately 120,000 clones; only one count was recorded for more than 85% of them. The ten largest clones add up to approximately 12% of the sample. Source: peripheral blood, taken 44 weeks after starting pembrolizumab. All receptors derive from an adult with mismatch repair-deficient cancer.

The CDR3 sequence is CASSPSGTRTGELFF. The CDR3 DNA reads as TGTGCCAGCAGCCCCTCCGGGACACGGACCGGGGAGCTGTTTTTT. The chain carries TRBV11-3 and TRBJ2-2, with a weak D call TRBD1 (6 bases). The V and J ends lost 5 bases and 5 bases respectively, with 15 bases between them. Germline lookup yields CDR1 SGHNT and CDR2 YENEEA. The CDR3 has 15 amino acids.

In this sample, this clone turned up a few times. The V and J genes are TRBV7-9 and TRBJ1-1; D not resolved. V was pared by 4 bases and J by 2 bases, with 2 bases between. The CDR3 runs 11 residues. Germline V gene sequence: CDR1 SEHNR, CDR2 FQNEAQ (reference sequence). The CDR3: CASSSNTEAFF. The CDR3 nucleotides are TGTGCCAGCAGCTCCAACACTGAAGCTTTCTTT.

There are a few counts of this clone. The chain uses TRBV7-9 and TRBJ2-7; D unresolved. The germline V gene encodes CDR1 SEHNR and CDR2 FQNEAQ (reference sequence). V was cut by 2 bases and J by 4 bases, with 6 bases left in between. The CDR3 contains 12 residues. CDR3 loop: CASSLNGYEQYF. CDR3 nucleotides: TGTGCCAGCAGCTTAAACGGTTACGAGCAGTACTTC.

CDR3 loop: CASSPPGGGDEQYF. The CDR3 nucleotides read TGTGCCAGCTCACCACCCGGGGGGGGCGACGAGCAGTACTTC. The V gene is TRBV18, the J gene TRBJ2-7; TRBD2 matches at 8 bases. After removal of 0 bases from V and 5 bases from J, the junction contained 3 bases not matched to a gene. The CDR3 has 14 residues. Per germline, CDR1 KGHSH and CDR2 LQKENI.

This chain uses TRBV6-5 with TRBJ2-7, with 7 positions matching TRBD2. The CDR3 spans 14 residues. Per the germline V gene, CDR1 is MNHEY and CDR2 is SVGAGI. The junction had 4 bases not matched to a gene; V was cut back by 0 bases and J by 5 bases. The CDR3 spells CASSYSVRGDEQYF. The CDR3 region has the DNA TGTGCCAGCAGTTACTCGGTTCGGGGGGACGAGCAGTACTTC.

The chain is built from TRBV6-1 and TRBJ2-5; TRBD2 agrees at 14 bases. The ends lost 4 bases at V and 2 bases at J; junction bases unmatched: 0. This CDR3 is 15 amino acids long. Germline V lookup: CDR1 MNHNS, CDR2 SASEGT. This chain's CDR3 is CASSGLAGGQETQYF. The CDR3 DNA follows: TGTGCCAGCAGTGGACTAGCGGGAGGGCAAGAGACCCAGTACTTC.

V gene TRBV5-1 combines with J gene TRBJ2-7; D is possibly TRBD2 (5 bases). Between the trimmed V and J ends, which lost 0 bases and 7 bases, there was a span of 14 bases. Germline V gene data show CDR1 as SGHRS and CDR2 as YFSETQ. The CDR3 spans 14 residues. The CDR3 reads CASSLGPDSGEQYF. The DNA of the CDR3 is TGCGCCAGCAGCTTGGGTCCCGATTCGGGAGAGCAGTACTTC.

The CDR3, as DNA: TGTGCCAGTAGTATAGCCGGGACAAGTTCGTACGAGCAGTACTTC. Its protein product is CASSIAGTSSYEQYF. This sequence joins TRBV19 and TRBJ2-7, with D perhaps matching TRBD1 (6 bases). V was shortened by 1 base and J by 4 bases, with 14 bases between the two germline ends. The CDR3 runs 15 residues. Germline CDR1 reads LNHDA; CDR2 reads SQIVND (reference sequence).

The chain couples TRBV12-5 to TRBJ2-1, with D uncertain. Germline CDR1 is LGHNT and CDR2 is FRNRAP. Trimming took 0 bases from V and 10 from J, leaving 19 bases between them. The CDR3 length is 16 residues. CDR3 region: CASGLVLGRDLPEQFF. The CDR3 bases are TGTGCTAGTGGTTTGGTACTTGGCCGAGACCTTCCCGAGCAGTTCTTC. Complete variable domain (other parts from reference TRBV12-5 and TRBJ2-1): DARVTQTPRHKVTEMGQEVTMRCQPILGHNTVFWYRQTMMQGLELLAYFRNRAPLDDSGMPKDRFSAEMPDATLATLKIQPSEPRDSAVYFCASGLVLGRDLPEQFFGPGTRLTVL.

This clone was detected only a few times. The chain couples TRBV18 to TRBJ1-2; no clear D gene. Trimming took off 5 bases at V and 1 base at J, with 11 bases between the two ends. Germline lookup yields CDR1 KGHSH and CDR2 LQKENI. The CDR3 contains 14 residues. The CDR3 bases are TGTGCCAGCTCATTTGGGCAGAATAACTATGGCTACACCTTC. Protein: CASSFGQNNYGYTF.

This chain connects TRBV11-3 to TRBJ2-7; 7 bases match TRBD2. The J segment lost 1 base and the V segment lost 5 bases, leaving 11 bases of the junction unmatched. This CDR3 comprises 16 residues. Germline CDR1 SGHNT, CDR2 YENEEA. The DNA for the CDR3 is TGTGCCAGCAGCCCGACCTGGGAGGGCCTTTCCTACGAGCAGTACTTC. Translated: CASSPTWEGLSYEQYF.